The T cell receptor (beta chain) described here comes from a study of PD-L1 blockade in urothelial cancer. Study-level information: Patients arrived having already received 0 to 3 prior chemotherapy regimens. Researchers looked at the blood 3 weeks (second dose) and 6 weeks after treatment began.

V lost 0 bases and J lost 4; bases outside the gene matches: 5. The CDR3 is 15 amino acids. Germline CDR1 and CDR2: SGHNT and YYREEE (reference sequence). There are a few counts of this clone. Time point noted: peripheral blood 6 weeks after treatment start. Enrolled patients showed locally advanced or metastatic urothelial carcinoma. Per patient, between 1 and 8 samples were collected at pretreatment and on-treatment time points. Measured with immunoSEQ multiplex PCR; TCRdb has only the in-frame clones, and not every one. The data hold roughly 25,000 clones, with roughly 84% observed a single time. The source was PBMCs, collected around atezolizumab (anti-PD-L1) treatment. The gene calls are TRBV5-4 and TRBJ1-2; 8 bases are a match to TRBD1. This TCR was recovered from a man aged 65 to 85 with urothelial cancer. CDR3 amino acids: CASSLVGQAPYGYTF. CDR3 nucleotide sequence: TGTGCCAGCAGCTTGGTGGGACAGGCCCCCTATGGCTACACCTTC.